This entry features one T cell receptor (beta chain) sequence. Its antigen is still unknown. Base-call qualities are not available, and no considerably larger clone is one nucleotide away. The germline V gene sets CDR1 to SGHRS and CDR2 to YFSETQ. Its CDR3 holds 13 amino acids, cysteine through phenylalanine. The read is trimmed to its CDR3 DNA, 39 bases read in frame from base 1. Trimming takes 4 bases off V and 2 bases off J; junction bases not matched to a gene: 2. The CDR3 regions of human TCRbeta chains were analyzed by immunosequencing. As for the authors' bioinformatics: TCRs in the repertoires were matched against a reference library of SARS-CoV-2-specific TCRs that had been generated with the MIRA antigen-specificity platform. Breadth was defined as the fraction of unique TCRs that were SARS-CoV-2-associated. Depth was defined as the fraction of total T cells that were SARS-CoV-2-associated. Each spike-specific TCR was assigned to its reactive spike region and to a CD4 or CD8 class using the MIRA data. Log10-transformed breadth and depth values were compared by one-way ANOVA with Sidak's multiple comparisons tests. Sourced from immuneACCESS, this table was stored by TCRdb with only in-frame sequences that have V and J called. A share of the clones is absent; for the studies checked, an unresolved V gene accounts for under half, and the remainder has no known explanation. For V, J and clone size, that table is used; D and trimming come from the DNA. The sample includes 100,000 to 150,000 clones, with approximately 89% observed a single time. The ten largest clonotypes hold roughly 4% of the sample.

The data stem from a study of T cell responses to AZD1222 COVID-19 vaccine (TCRdb year 2021). Regarding the complete study: A total of approximately 240 trial participants underwent TCR sequencing, of whom about 210 had received two doses of AZD1222 and roughly 26 had received two doses of the MenACWY control vaccine. Trial participants were enrolled by age into 18-55, 56-69 and 70-plus year subgroups, with about 150, 28 and 57 TCR-sequenced participants respectively.

General study outcomes and caveats: The whole spike protein was spanned by vaccine-associated CD4 TCRs, and dominant responses were seen in regions 160-218 and 743-854. Because no samples from the day 14 peak response were available, repertoires could be characterized only after the peak T cell response. Spike-specific TCR breadth and depth rose significantly after two AZD1222 doses compared with day 0 and with MenACWY recipients. Participants were mostly white British, with more females than males. The authors suggested clonal diversity may have been underestimated. Reportedly, almost half of the unique spike-specific TCRs recognized epitopes lying outside the regions that are mutated in the B.1.351 and B.1.1.7 variants. Conclusions about previously exposed vaccinees were limited because only a handful of AZD1222 recipients were SARS-CoV-2 seropositive at baseline. The 56-69-year group was small, and its depth increase did not reach significance, likely because of low power.

The sample's time point label, in plain terms: about 28 days (+/-7) after the second vaccine dose. AZD1222 recipients with second doses at about 4 weeks or about 12 weeks were pooled, because spike-specific TCR depth and breadth did not differ between schedules. Vaccinee samples were obtained from the UK trials COV001 and COV002, which included a single-blind randomized controlled phase 2/3 trial of AZD1222 (ChAdOx1 nCoV-19) in healthy adults. For TCRbeta chain sequencing, PBMC samples from trial participants were taken at day 0 and at day 28 after the second dose. The source of this sequence is an adult who received the AZD1222 COVID-19 vaccine. The sequence links TRBV5-1 to TRBJ1-2; TRBD1 fits 7 bases in the junction. This specimen was peripheral blood, taken 28 days after the second AZD1222 dose. The CDR3 is CASSQGQNYGYTF. DNA sequence: TGCGCCAGCAGCCAGGGACAGAACTATGGCTACACCTTC. Outside the CDR3, residues come from the reference TRBV5-1 and TRBJ1-2 proteins, so the full variable domain is: KAGVTQTPRYLIKTRGQQVTLSCSPISGHRSVSWYQQTPGQGLQFLFEYFSETQRNKGNFPGRFSGRQFSNSRSEMNVSTLELGDSALYLCASSQGQNYGYTFGSGTRLTVV.